This T cell receptor beta chain comes out of a study of cytomegalovirus exposure and HLA in healthy donors. The PCR used 60 Vbeta and 13 Jbeta primers. TCRdb's copy holds only in-frame clones and misses some; the assay was immunoSEQ multiplex PCR. Here the sample spans about 120,000 clones, around three quarters being singletons. Overall study results and limits: Presence/absence analyses supposed approximately even sequencing depth among donors. Among TCR beta chains, those listed as cytomegalovirus-associated numbered about 160. Equally common other TCR beta chains were less clonally expanded than HLA-associated ones, a later analysis found. Researchers reported in a later analysis that a missense DCLRE1C variant was tied to TCR beta V- and J-gene trimming.

Concerning this clone: Its antigen is still unknown.

The J segment lost 6 bases and the V segment lost 6 bases, leaving 7 bases of the junction unmatched. Germline loops: CDR1 WSHSY, CDR2 SAAADI. CDR3 length equals 15 residues. This TCR was sampled from a man aged 18 to 29 in good health and CMV-seropositive. The chain recombines TRBV10-2 with TRBJ1-4; 10 bases fit TRBD1. Sample: PBMCs. The chain's CDR3 is CASRLDRGRDEKLFF. The CDR3 DNA is TGCGCCAGCAGGCTCGACAGGGGGCGGGATGAAAAACTGTTTTTT.